The clone carrying this T cell receptor (beta chain) showed up just a few times. TCRdb itself ran the 5' RACE reads through MiXCR, one entry per CDR3 protein. The repertoire has over 25,000 distinct CDR3 sequences, 5% to 6.5% of them found once; the top ten carry approximately 0.88%. This entry comes from a study of early T cells in non-severe SARS-CoV-2 infection. Background on the study: Bulk RNA isolated from unsorted whole blood underwent sequencing; chains were not paired.

Germline V gene sequence: CDR1 DFQATT, CDR2 SNEGSKA (reference sequence). With V trimmed by 5 bases and J by 9 bases, 10 bases remained unmatched. This CDR3 region has 14 residues. V gene TRBV20-1 combines with J gene TRBJ2-1; 10 bases fit TRBD1. The source of this sequence is an adult who was a healthcare worker with PCR-confirmed SARS-CoV-2 infection or an uninfected control (not recorded which). Source material: whole blood. The CDR3 coding sequence is TGCAGTGCTGGGCGACAGGGGGCGGTCTTTGAGCAGTTCTTC. Translated, it gives CSAGRQGAVFEQFF.